These 30 T cell receptor beta chains share one sample of origin, sequenced in a study of blood T cell repertoires in COVID-19. TCRdb's copy holds only in-frame clones and misses some; the assay was immunoSEQ multiplex PCR. This sample yields about 260,000 clones, of which approximately 86% are seen a single time; around a tenth belongs to the top ten. The material sequenced was peripheral blood. These receptors all stem from a man aged 40-55 years who had recovered from COVID-19.

Only one count was recorded for this clone. The V call is TRBV7-9, the J call TRBJ1-4, with unresolved D. V lost 0 bases and J lost 7, with 9 bases in between. The CDR3 is 14 amino acids. From germline, CDR1 is SEHNR and CDR2 FQNEAQ (reference sequence). CDR3 loop: CASSLAGYGEKLFF. The CDR3 nucleotides are TGTGCCAGCAGCTTAGCCGGGTATGGTGAAAAACTGTTTTTT.

The gene calls are TRBV7-8 and TRBJ2-7, with TRBD2 identical over 8 bases. Germline trimming cut 4 bases from V and 1 base from J; bases unmatched to any gene: 12. Germline V gene sequence: CDR1 SGHVS, CDR2 FQNEAQ. The CDR3 is 17 residues long. The CDR3 bases are TGTGCCAGCAGCTCCACTAGCGGCTGGAGGGGGTCCTACGAGCAGTACTTC. As protein: CASSSTSGWRGSYEQYF.

This sequence joins TRBV2 and TRBJ1-2; 9 bases are shared with TRBD1. J gave up 5 bases and V 7 bases, and 8 bases lay outside the gene matches. This CDR3 spans 14 amino acids. The V gene's germline CDR1 is SNHLY and CDR2 FYNNEI. CDR3 region: CASNKDRGAYGYTF. The CDR3 bases are TGTGCCAGCAACAAGGACAGGGGAGCGTATGGCTACACCTTC.

V gene TRBV27 combines with J gene TRBJ1-4, with a possible D match to TRBD1 (5 bases). Germline lookup yields CDR1 MNHEY and CDR2 SMNVEV (reference sequence). The CDR3 consists of 14 residues. The germline V and J ends were trimmed by 6 bases and 7 bases, with 15 bases remaining between them. The CDR3 region is CASRSGRRGEKLFF. The CDR3 bases are TGTGCCAGCAGGAGCGGTCGGAGGGGTGAAAAACTGTTTTTT.

This chain joins TRBV7-2 and TRBJ2-7; no reliable D call. The germline CDR1 and CDR2 sequences are SGHTA and FQGNSA. This CDR3 contains 15 residues. Trimming took off 3 bases at V and 0 bases at J, with 12 bases between the two ends. The CDR3, as DNA: TGTGCCAGCAGCTTCGCCCAGGCAGTCTCCTACGAGCAGTACTTC. It codes for CASSFAQAVSYEQYF.

The chain recombines TRBV5-6 with TRBJ2-5; D is undetermined. Per germline, CDR1 SGHDT and CDR2 YYEEEE. This CDR3 contains 14 residues. Deletions cut 0 bases from V and 5 bases from J, with 11 bases between. CDR3 amino acids: CASSLAGRMETQYF. CDR3 sequence (DNA): TGTGCCAGCAGCTTGGCGGGTCGGATGGAGACCCAGTACTTC. Together with reference TRBV5-6 and TRBJ2-5, the CDR3 gives the full variable domain: DAGVTQSPTHLIKTRGQQVTLRCSPKSGHDTVSWYQQALGQGPQFIFQYYEEEERQRGNFPDRFSGHQFPNYSSELNVNALLLGDSALYLCASSLAGRMETQYFGPGTRLLVL.

The chain links TRBV5-1 to TRBJ2-7, with D possibly matching TRBD1 (5 bases). This CDR3 has 14 amino acids. With 0 bases removed from V and 0 bases from J, the gap between germline ends came to 7 bases. The germline CDR1 and CDR2 sequences are SGHRS and YFSETQ. CDR3 in amino acids: CASSLEQASYEQYF. The CDR3, as DNA: TGCGCCAGCAGCTTGGAACAGGCCTCCTACGAGCAGTACTTC.

V gene TRBV11-2 combines with J gene TRBJ1-1; TRBD1 is a possible D gene (5 bases). The V gene lost 1 base and the J gene lost 6 bases, with 9 bases spanning the gap. Germline CDR1 reads SGHAT; CDR2 reads FQNNGV. The CDR3 has 13 residues. CDR3 DNA: TGTGCCAGCAGCTTAGGTCCGGGGGCTGAAGCTTTCTTT. It codes for CASSLGPGAEAFF.

The sample holds one count of this clone. This chain links TRBV4-1 with TRBJ2-1; D is unclear. The germline CDR1 and CDR2 sequences are MGHRA and YSYEKL. The CDR3 has 13 amino acids. Trimming removed 6 bases from V and 7 bases from J, with 13 bases in between. This chain's CDR3 is CASSSHEVNEQFF. CDR3 coding DNA: TGCGCCAGCAGTTCCCATGAGGTAAATGAGCAGTTCTTC.

The chain joins TRBV5-1 to TRBJ2-1, with D unresolved. CDR3 length: 13 residues. Germline V gives CDR1 SGHRS, CDR2 YFSETQ. Trimming removed 1 base from V and 8 bases from J, with 10 bases in between. The CDR3 spells CASSLRANDEQFF. In DNA, the CDR3 is TGCGCCAGCAGCTTGAGAGCGAACGATGAGCAGTTCTTC.

The rearrangement joins TRBV2 to TRBJ2-7, with 10 nucleotides matching TRBD2. V lost 4 bases and J lost 4; bases outside the gene matches: 10. The germline V gene has CDR1 SNHLY and CDR2 FYNNEI. CDR3 length equals 16 residues. In DNA, the CDR3 is TGTGCCAGCAGTGGATCCTTAGCGGGGGGATTTTACGAGCAGTACTTC. Translation gives CASSGSLAGGFYEQYF.

The chain links TRBV10-1 to TRBJ1-1; D is undetermined. The V end lost 2 bases, the J end lost 4 bases, and 8 bases lay between the germline ends. This CDR3 spans 13 amino acids. Germline V lookup: CDR1 WNHNN, CDR2 SYGVQD (reference sequence). CDR3 bases: TGCGCCAGCAGTGAGGTTTCGGGCACTGAAGCTTTCTTT. Protein: CASSEVSGTEAFF.

The chain links TRBV7-2 to TRBJ2-7, with unresolved D. The CDR3 runs to 12 residues. Deletions cut 4 bases from V and 3 bases from J, with 7 bases between. Germline CDR1 and CDR2: SGHTA and FQGNSA. The CDR3 sequence is CASSSTRYEQYF. Here the CDR3 DNA reads TGTGCCAGCAGCTCAACGCGCTACGAGCAGTACTTC.

The CDR3 sequence: CASSIFGTGGLLTDTQYF. CDR3 bases: TGTGCCAGTAGTATTTTCGGGACAGGGGGTTTACTCACAGATACGCAGTATTTT. The chain links TRBV19 to TRBJ2-3, with 11 nucleotides matching TRBD1. V lost 3 bases and J lost 2; bases outside the gene matches: 10. Germline V lookup: CDR1 LNHDA, CDR2 SQIVND (reference sequence). The CDR3 contains 18 residues.

This chain joins TRBV27 and TRBJ1-5; 8 bases align to TRBD1. The CDR3 is 15 amino acids. Germline trimming cut 6 bases from V and 7 bases from J; bases unmatched to any gene: 11. Per germline, CDR1 MNHEY and CDR2 SMNVEV (reference sequence). This CDR3 is CASSITPTGAQPQHF. CDR3 nucleotide sequence: TGTGCCAGCAGCATTACCCCGACAGGGGCCCAGCCCCAGCATTTT.

The V gene is TRBV2, the J gene TRBJ2-1; 9 bases agree with TRBD1. V lost 3 bases and J lost 14; bases outside the gene matches: 8. The CDR3 runs to 13 residues. Germline values: CDR1 SNHLY, CDR2 FYNNEI. CDR3 sequence: CASSDLTGGVKFF. The CDR3 DNA follows: TGTGCCAGCAGTGACTTGACAGGGGGAGTAAAGTTCTTC.

This rearrangement joins TRBV5-1 to TRBJ2-3; 12 nucleotides match TRBD2. The CDR3 sequence is 16 residues long. CDR1 SGHRS and CDR2 YFSETQ come from the germline V gene. V trimming: 4 bases; J trimming: 7 bases; junction bases outside the gene matches: 10. The CDR3 is CASSKRTSGDENTQYF. CDR3 DNA: TGCGCCAGCAGCAAAAGGACTAGCGGGGATGAAAATACGCAGTATTTT. Drawing the rest from reference TRBV5-1 and TRBJ2-3, the complete variable domain is KAGVTQTPRYLIKTRGQQVTLSCSPISGHRSVSWYQQTPGQGLQFLFEYFSETQRNKGNFPGRFSGRQFSNSRSEMNVSTLELGDSALYLCASSKRTSGDENTQYFGPGTRLTVL.

This chain uses TRBV4-3 with TRBJ2-7; D perhaps matches TRBD2 (7 bases). Looked up from germline, CDR1 is LGHNA and CDR2 is YSLEER. There are 15 residues in the CDR3. With 6 bases removed from V and 2 bases from J, the gap between germline ends came to 17 bases. The CDR3 spells CASSSSWGGAYEQYF. CDR3 coding DNA: TGCGCCAGCAGTTCAAGCTGGGGGGGCGCCTACGAGCAGTACTTC.

This chain connects TRBV6-2 or TRBV6-3 to TRBJ1-2, with D hard to call. CDR3 size: 15 residues. The ends were cut back, 0 bases at V and 2 bases at J, with 10 bases in the middle. Germline CDR1 reads MNHEY; CDR2 reads SVGEGT. This CDR3 is CASSYSVWANYGYTF. CDR3 DNA sequence: TGTGCCAGCAGTTACTCTGTGTGGGCGAACTATGGCTACACCTTC.

The chain links TRBV18 to TRBJ2-7; TRBD1 matches 8 bases. With 2 bases clipped from V and 0 bases from J, the junction kept 6 bases outside the gene matches. The CDR3 loop spans 16 amino acids. CDR1 is KGHSH, CDR2 LQKENI, per germline. CDR3 protein: CASSPTRTGTSYEQYF. CDR3 nucleotide sequence: TGTGCCAGCTCACCAACACGGACAGGGACCTCCTACGAGCAGTACTTC.

This chain links TRBV7-6 with TRBJ2-3, with 16 bases fitting TRBD2. The CDR3 runs to 16 residues. With V trimmed by 5 bases and J by 4 bases, 3 bases remained unmatched. Germline V gene data show CDR1 as SGHVS and CDR2 as FNYEAQ. CDR3 nucleotide sequence: TGTGCCAGCAGCGGGACTAGCGGGAGGGTGTCAGATACGCAGTATTTT. It specifies CASSGTSGRVSDTQYF.

The rearrangement links TRBV7-9 to TRBJ1-6; D not certain. Germline V gene sequence: CDR1 SEHNR, CDR2 FQNEAQ (reference sequence). Trimming shortened V by 5 bases and J by 13 bases, and 9 bases separated the two germline ends. The CDR3 totals 11 residues. CDR3 DNA: TGTGCCAGCAGCGGAGGGAGGCCCCTCCACTTT. It translates to CASSGGRPLHF. The full variable domain, its missing parts supplied by reference TRBV7-9 and TRBJ1-6, is DTGVSQNPRHKITKRGQNVTFRCDPISEHNRLYWYRQTLGQGPEFLTYFQNEAQLEKSRLLSDRFSAERPKGSFSTLEIQRTEQGDSAMYLCASSGGRPLHFGNGTRLTVT.

CDR3 loop: CASSYEQLAGGGNIQYF. The CDR3 region has the DNA TGTGCCAGCAGTTACGAACAGCTAGCGGGAGGGGGAAACATTCAGTACTTC. The gene calls are TRBV6-2 or TRBV6-3 and TRBJ2-4, with 12 bases matching TRBD2. The CDR3 has 17 residues. The germline gives CDR1 MNHEY, CDR2 SVGEGT. Trimming took 2 bases from V and 6 from J; bases not matched to a gene: 8.

The gene calls are TRBV18 and TRBJ1-1, with TRBD1 matching 8 bases. CDR1 is KGHSH and CDR2 is LQKENI in the germline V gene. This CDR3 comprises 16 residues. The trim removed 3 bases at V and 0 bases at J, leaving 6 bases unmatched. CDR3 DNA sequence: TGTGCCAGCTCACCTAAACAGGGGGATGTGAACACTGAAGCTTTCTTT. It yields the protein CASSPKQGDVNTEAFF.

This chain links TRBV6-2 or TRBV6-3 with TRBJ1-5; 8 nucleotides match TRBD1. The CDR3 is 14 amino acids. From germline, CDR1 is MNHEY and CDR2 SVGEGT. Trimming cost V 3 bases and J 6 bases; bases outside gene matches: 4. CDR3 protein: CASSYPGGSQPQHF. The DNA for the CDR3 is TGTGCCAGCAGTTATCCAGGGGGCAGTCAGCCCCAGCATTTT.

The chain uses TRBV10-1 and TRBJ2-1, with 10 bases fitting TRBD1. This CDR3 is 16 amino acids long. Germline CDR1 is WNHNN and CDR2 is SYGVQD (reference sequence). Unmatched junction bases numbered 8, after V lost 3 bases and J lost 6 bases. CDR3 protein: CASSDPRDRGGNEQFF. The CDR3 region has the DNA TGCGCCAGCAGTGACCCCCGGGACAGGGGAGGCAATGAGCAGTTCTTC.

The chain combines TRBV6-5 with TRBJ1-1; D is perhaps TRBD1 (5 bases). This CDR3 spans 12 amino acids. V was cut by 6 bases and J by 2 bases, with 7 bases left in between. Per the germline V gene, CDR1 is MNHEY and CDR2 is SVGAGI. CDR3 residues: CASRDSNTEAFF. The CDR3 DNA reads TGTGCCAGCAGAGACAGCAACACTGAAGCTTTCTTT.

The V call is TRBV3-1 (or the pseudogene TRBV3-2), the J call TRBJ1-2; D uncertain. In germline, CDR1 is LGHDT, CDR2 YNNKEL (reference sequence). The CDR3 contains 15 residues. Trimming took off 0 bases at V and 2 bases at J, with 10 bases between the two ends. CDR3 protein: CASSQDEAPNYGYTF. CDR3 DNA: TGTGCCAGCAGCCAAGATGAGGCGCCGAACTATGGCTACACCTTC.

The rearrangement joins TRBV12-3 or TRBV12-4 to TRBJ1-5; 7 positions match TRBD1. This CDR3 is built from 13 residues. V gave up 8 bases and J gave up 3 bases; unmatched junction bases: 4. The CDR3 DNA follows: TGTGCCAGCGGGGACAGAAACAATCAGCCCCAGCATTTT. Translation gives CASGDRNNQPQHF.

This clone has just a few counts. This chain joins TRBV24-1 and TRBJ2-1; 7 nucleotides align to TRBD1. Looked up from germline, CDR1 is KGHDR and CDR2 is SFDVKD. The CDR3 runs to 15 residues. Trimming cost V 3 bases and J 4 bases; bases outside gene matches: 5. CDR3 sequence: CATSDPTGSYNEQFF. CDR3 nucleotide sequence: TGTGCCACCAGTGATCCGACAGGGTCATACAATGAGCAGTTCTTC.